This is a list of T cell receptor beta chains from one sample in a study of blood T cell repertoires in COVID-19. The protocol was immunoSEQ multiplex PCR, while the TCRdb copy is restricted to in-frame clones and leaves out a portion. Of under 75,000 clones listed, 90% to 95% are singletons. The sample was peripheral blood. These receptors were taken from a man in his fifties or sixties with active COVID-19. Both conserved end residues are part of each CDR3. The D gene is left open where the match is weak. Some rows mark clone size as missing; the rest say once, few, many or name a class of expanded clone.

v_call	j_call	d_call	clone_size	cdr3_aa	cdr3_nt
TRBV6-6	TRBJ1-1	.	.	CASSYLENTEAFF	TGTGCCAGCAGTTACCTAGAGAACACTGAAGCTTTCTTT
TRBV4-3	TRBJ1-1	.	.	CASSIPAGGVLNTEAFF	TGCGCCAGCAGCATACCAGCTGGGGGGGTATTGAACACTGAAGCTTTCTTT
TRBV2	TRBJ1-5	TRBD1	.	CASSKGQGNNQPQHF	TGTGCCAGCAGTAAAGGACAGGGGAACAATCAGCCCCAGCATTTT
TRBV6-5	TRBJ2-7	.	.	CASRKPGSYEQYF	TGTGCCAGCAGGAAGCCGGGTAGTTACGAGCAGTACTTC
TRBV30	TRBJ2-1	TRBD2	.	CAWSRGGRFNEQFF	TGTGCCTGGAGCCGCGGGGGACGGTTCAATGAGCAGTTCTTC
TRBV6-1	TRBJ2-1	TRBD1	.	CASSEGGTGHNEQFF	TGTGCCAGCAGTGAAGGGGGGACAGGGCACAATGAGCAGTTCTTC
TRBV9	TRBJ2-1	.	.	CASSVAASTPNEQFF	TGTGCCAGCAGCGTAGCTGCTAGTACCCCCAATGAGCAGTTCTTC
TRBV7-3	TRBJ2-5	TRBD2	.	CASSPRTSGGTETQYF	TGTGCCAGCAGCCCCCGGACTAGCGGGGGAACAGAGACCCAGTACTTC
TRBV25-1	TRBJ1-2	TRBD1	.	CASKAGTGGSYTF	TGTGCCAGCAAGGCCGGGACAGGGGGCAGCTACACCTTC
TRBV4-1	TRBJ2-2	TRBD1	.	CASSQERQGTGELFF	TGCGCCAGCAGCCAAGAGAGACAGGGGACCGGGGAGCTGTTTTTT
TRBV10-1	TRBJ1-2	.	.	CASSSGGSNYGYTF	TGCGCCAGCAGCTCGGGAGGGTCTAACTATGGCTACACCTTC
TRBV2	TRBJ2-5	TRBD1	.	CASSGIRGQETQYF	TGTGCCAGCAGTGGAATCAGGGGACAGGAGACCCAGTACTTC
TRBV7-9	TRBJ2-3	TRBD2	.	CAILAGRTDTQYF	TGTGCCATCCTAGCGGGGAGGACAGATACGCAGTATTTT
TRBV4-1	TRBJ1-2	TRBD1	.	CASSQTPGGTNYGYTF	TGCGCCAGCAGCCAAACGCCAGGGGGAACCAACTATGGCTACACCTTC
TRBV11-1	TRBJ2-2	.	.	CASSTGSPLNTGELFF	TGTGCCAGCAGCACAGGTTCCCCCTTAAACACCGGGGAGCTGTTTTTT
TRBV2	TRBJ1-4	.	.	CASSESRGTNEKLFF	TGTGCCAGCAGTGAAAGTCGGGGAACTAATGAAAAACTGTTTTTT
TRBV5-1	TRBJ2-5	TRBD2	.	CASSLGRTSGVRRHQETQYF	TGCGCCAGCAGCTTGGGGAGGACTAGCGGGGTAAGACGCCATCAAGAGACCCAGTACTTC
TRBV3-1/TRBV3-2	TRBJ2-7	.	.	CASSHSSGRAKSEQYF	TGTGCCAGCAGCCACTCAAGTGGCAGGGCTAAATCCGAGCAGTACTTC
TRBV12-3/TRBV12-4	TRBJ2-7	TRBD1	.	CASSFLGGHEQYF	TGTGCCAGCAGTTTCCTAGGGGGCCACGAGCAGTACTTC
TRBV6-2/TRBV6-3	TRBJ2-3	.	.	CASSYAGSDTQYF	TGTGCCAGCAGTTACGCAGGCTCAGATACGCAGTATTTT
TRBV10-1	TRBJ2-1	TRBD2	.	CASSAGTSYNEQFF	TGCGCCAGCAGCGCCGGGACTAGCTACAATGAGCAGTTCTTC
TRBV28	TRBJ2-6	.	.	CASTRSSGANVLTF	TGTGCCAGTACCCGTAGCTCTGGGGCCAACGTCCTGACTTTC
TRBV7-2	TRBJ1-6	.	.	CASSLATGRGNSPLHF	TGTGCCAGCAGCTTAGCTACGGGACGGGGGAATTCACCCCTCCACTTT
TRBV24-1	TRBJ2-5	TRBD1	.	CATSDPGTVEETQYF	TGTGCCACCAGTGACCCGGGGACAGTGGAAGAGACCCAGTACTTC
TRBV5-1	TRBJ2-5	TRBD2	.	CASSDVSGKGPETQYF	TGCGCCAGCAGCGACGTTAGCGGGAAAGGTCCAGAGACCCAGTACTTC
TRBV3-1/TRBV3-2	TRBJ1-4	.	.	CASSHGGGTNEKLFF	TGTGCCAGCAGCCATGGCGGAGGAACTAATGAAAAACTGTTTTTT
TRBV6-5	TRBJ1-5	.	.	CASSPLERNQPQHF	TGTGCCAGCAGTCCACTGGAGAGAAATCAGCCCCAGCATTTT
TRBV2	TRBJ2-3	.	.	CASRLTSTDTQYF	TGTGCCAGCCGACTGACTAGCACAGATACGCAGTATTTT
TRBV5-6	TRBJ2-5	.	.	CASNRVEETQYF	TGTGCCAGCAACAGAGTAGAAGAGACCCAGTACTTC
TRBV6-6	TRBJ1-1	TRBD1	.	CASSLKGGPMNTEAFF	TGTGCCAGCAGTTTGAAAGGGGGCCCTATGAACACTGAAGCTTTCTTT
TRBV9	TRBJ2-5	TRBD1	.	CASTPGGSVETQYF	TGTGCCAGCACCCCAGGGGGAAGCGTTGAGACCCAGTACTTC
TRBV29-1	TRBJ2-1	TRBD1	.	CSARDRAQGEQFF	TGCAGCGCCCGGGACAGGGCACAAGGTGAGCAGTTCTTC
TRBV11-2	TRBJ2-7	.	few	CASSLGRFIYEQYF	TGTGCCAGCAGCTTAGGCAGGTTCATTTACGAGCAGTACTTC
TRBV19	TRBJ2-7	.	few	CASSSSSANEQYF	TGTGCCAGTAGTTCGTCTAGCGCCAACGAGCAGTACTTC
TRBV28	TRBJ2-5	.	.	CASSLGSRQETQYF	TGTGCCAGCAGTTTGGGCTCCCGTCAAGAGACCCAGTACTTC
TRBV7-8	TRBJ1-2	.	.	CASSGGGHLGGYTF	TGTGCCAGCAGTGGGGGGGGGCACTTGGGTGGCTACACCTTC
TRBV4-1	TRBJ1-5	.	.	CASSQDTGTLRPQHF	TGCGCCAGCAGCCAAGATACGGGGACTCTTCGCCCCCAGCATTTT
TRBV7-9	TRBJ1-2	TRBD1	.	CASSPQTGGYGYTF	TGTGCCAGCAGCCCACAGACAGGGGGCTATGGCTACACCTTC
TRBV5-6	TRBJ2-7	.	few	CASVPFRTAPYEQYF	TGTGCCAGCGTACCCTTCCGGACAGCACCCTACGAGCAGTACTTC
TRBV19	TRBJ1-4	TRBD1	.	CASSPHRGEKLFF	TGTGCCAGTAGCCCACACAGGGGAGAAAAACTGTTTTTT
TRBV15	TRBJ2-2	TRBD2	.	CATSRDRGVGELFF	TGTGCCACCAGCAGAGATCGGGGGGTCGGGGAGCTGTTTTTT
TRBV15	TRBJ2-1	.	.	CATSRASDEQFF	TGTGCCACCAGCAGAGCGAGCGATGAGCAGTTCTTC
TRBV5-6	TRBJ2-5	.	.	CASSLSPGLGETQYF	TGTGCCAGCAGCTTGTCCCCAGGGTTGGGAGAGACCCAGTACTTC
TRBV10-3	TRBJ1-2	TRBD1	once	CAISVGTGGPTGYTF	TGTGCCATCAGCGTGGGGACAGGGGGACCGACTGGCTACACCTTC
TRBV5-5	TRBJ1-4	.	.	CASSLLQGSNEKLFF	TGTGCCAGCAGCTTACTGCAGGGCTCCAATGAAAAACTGTTTTTT
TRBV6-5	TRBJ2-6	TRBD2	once	CASSYSAGGGANVLTF	TGTGCCAGCAGTTACTCGGCGGGGGGCGGGGCCAACGTCCTGACTTTC
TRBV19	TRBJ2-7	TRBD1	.	CASSIFPGTGVEQYF	TGTGCCAGTAGTATATTTCCCGGGACAGGGGTCGAGCAGTACTTC
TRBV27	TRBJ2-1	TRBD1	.	CASSSSRTGIYNEQFF	TGTGCCAGCAGTTCATCCCGGACAGGGATCTACAATGAGCAGTTCTTC
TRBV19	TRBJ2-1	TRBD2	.	CATTRAGALNNEQFF	TGTGCCACCACTCGAGCGGGAGCCCTCAACAATGAGCAGTTCTTC
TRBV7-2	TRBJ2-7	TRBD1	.	CASSLRGQVREQYF	TGTGCCAGCAGCCTAAGAGGACAGGTCCGCGAGCAGTACTTC
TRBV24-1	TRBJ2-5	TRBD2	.	CATSPAGSLWAQYF	TGTGCCACCAGTCCAGCGGGGTCCCTCTGGGCCCAGTACTTC
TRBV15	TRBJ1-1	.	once	CATSKQGMNTEAFF	TGTGCCACCAGCAAACAGGGAATGAACACTGAAGCTTTCTTT
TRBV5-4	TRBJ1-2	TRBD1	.	CASSPGQDINYGYTF	TGTGCCAGCAGCCCGGGACAGGACATTAACTATGGCTACACCTTC
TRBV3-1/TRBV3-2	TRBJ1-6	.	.	CASTSAGGFSPLHF	TGTGCCAGCACCTCTGCGGGTGGGTTTTCACCCCTCCACTTT
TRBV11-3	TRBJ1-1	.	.	CASSPGVAEAFF	TGTGCCAGCAGCCCGGGGGTGGCTGAAGCTTTCTTT
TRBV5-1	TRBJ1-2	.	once	CASSLGGGEYGYTF	TGCGCCAGCAGCTTGGGTGGAGGAGAATATGGCTACACCTTC
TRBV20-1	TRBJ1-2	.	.	CSALYGYTF	TGCAGTGCTCTGTATGGCTACACCTTC
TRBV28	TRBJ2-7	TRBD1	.	CASTLTGTGNLRDEQYF	TGTGCCAGCACCTTAACCGGGACAGGAAATTTAAGAGACGAGCAGTACTTC
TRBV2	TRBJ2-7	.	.	CASSEQYYEQYF	TGTGCCAGCAGTGAACAGTACTACGAGCAGTACTTC
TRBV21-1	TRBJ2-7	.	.	CASTRFYEQYF	TGTGCCAGCACGAGATTCTACGAGCAGTACTTC